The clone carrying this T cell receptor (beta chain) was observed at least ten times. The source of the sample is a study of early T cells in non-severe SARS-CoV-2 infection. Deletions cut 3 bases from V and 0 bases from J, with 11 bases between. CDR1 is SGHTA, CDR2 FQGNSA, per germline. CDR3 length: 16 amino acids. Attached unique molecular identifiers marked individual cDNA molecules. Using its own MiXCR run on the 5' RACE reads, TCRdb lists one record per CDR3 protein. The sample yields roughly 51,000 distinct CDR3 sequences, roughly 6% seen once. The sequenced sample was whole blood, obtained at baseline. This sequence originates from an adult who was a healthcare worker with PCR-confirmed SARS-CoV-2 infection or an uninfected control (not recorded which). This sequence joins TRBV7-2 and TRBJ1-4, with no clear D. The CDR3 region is CASSFQLGTTNEKLFF. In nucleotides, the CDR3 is TGTGCCAGCAGCTTCCAACTGGGTACAACTAATGAAAAACTGTTTTTT.